This is a list of T cell receptor beta chains from one sample in a study of identical twins. TCRdb processed the 5' RACE reads anew with MiXCR; each CDR3 protein has one entry. Here the sample spans fewer than 250,000 distinct CDR3 sequences, 5.5% to 7% being singletons. This same sample was also part of a study on yellow fever vaccine responses in identical twins.

The sequencing input was memory (CD45RO+) T cells sorted from blood. These receptors all come from a woman between 18 and 29 years old in good health. Both conserved end residues are part of each CDR3. A D gene is named only where the DNA matches it firmly. Expanded clones are given a class, and other clones once, few, many or no size at all.

V gene	J gene	D gene	clone size	CDR3 DNA	CDR3 protein
TRBV7-2	TRBJ2-1	TRBD2	NA	TGTGCCAGCAGCATACTAGCGGGAGGGCCCCATGAGCAGTTCTTC	CASSILAGGPHEQFF
TRBV28	TRBJ1-2	NA	few	TGTGCCAGCAGCCCGCAATACACAACTGGAGGCTACACCTTC	CASSPQYTTGGYTF
TRBV7-2	TRBJ2-5	NA	few	TGTGCCAGCAGCCCCTACGACCGGGACTCTGGGACCCAGTACTTC	CASSPYDRDSGTQYF
TRBV29-1	TRBJ2-3	TRBD1	many	TGCAGCGGGGGACAGGGGGCAGGAGATACGCAGTATTTT	CSGGQGAGDTQYF
TRBV28	TRBJ2-1	NA	many	TGTGCCAGCAGTTGGACAAGTCAAGCCTACAATGAGCAGTTCTTC	CASSWTSQAYNEQFF
TRBV29-1	TRBJ2-1	TRBD2	NA	TGCAGCGTTGTACTAGCGGGAGGGTCGGGTAGCGACAATGAGCAGTTCTTC	CSVVLAGGSGSDNEQFF
TRBV7-9	TRBJ2-1	NA	few	TGTGCCAGCAGCTTAGCGGCTGGAGACTTAAAATCGGAGGAGCAGTTCTTC	CASSLAAGDLKSEEQFF
TRBV2	TRBJ2-1	NA	few	TGTGCCAGCTGTCCTTCCCCGGAGAGGTCGCGATCCTACAATGAGCAGTTCTTC	CASCPSPERSRSYNEQFF
TRBV11-2	TRBJ1-6	NA	many	TGTGCCAGCAGCTTATTCCGGGTTCAGGGTTCACCCCTCCACTTT	CASSLFRVQGSPLHF
TRBV6-1	TRBJ2-2	NA	few	TGTGCCGCCTCTATTGGCCAGCCCACCGGGGAGCTGTTTTTT	CAASIGQPTGELFF
TRBV29-1	TRBJ2-2	NA	many	TGCAGCGTTGGGATGGGGCAGCTGAACACCGGGGAGCTGTTTTTT	CSVGMGQLNTGELFF
TRBV3-1	TRBJ2-1	TRBD1	NA	TGTGCCAGCAGTCAACGACAGGGAGTTGGCGAGCAGTTCTTC	CASSQRQGVGEQFF
TRBV11-2	TRBJ2-7	TRBD1	many	TGTGCCAGCGGTAGGGGACAGGGGCTCCCCTACGAGCAGTACTTC	CASGRGQGLPYEQYF
TRBV3-1	TRBJ1-6	TRBD1	NA	TGTGCCAGCAGAAACCGGGACAGGGGGCTCGCACCCCTCCACTTT	CASRNRDRGLAPLHF
TRBV12-3/TRBV12-4	TRBJ2-7	NA	many	TGTGCCAGCAGTAAAGGGACAGAGCAGTACTTC	CASSKGTEQYF
TRBV20-1	TRBJ2-7	TRBD2	NA	TGCAGTGCCACTTCTTCGGGAGGGGCGACGTACGAGCAGTACTTC	CSATSSGGATYEQYF
TRBV5-1	TRBJ1-4	NA	NA	TGCGCCAGCAGGGAAGGGACTTCTGAAAAACTGTTTTTT	CASREGTSEKLFF
TRBV20-1	TRBJ2-3	TRBD2	NA	TGCAGTGCCCAAGCCGGGACTAGCGGGATGGGGCACAGAGAGACGCAGTATTTT	CSAQAGTSGMGHRETQYF
TRBV12-3/TRBV12-4	TRBJ1-2	TRBD1	NA	TGTGCCAGCAGTTTTGGGACAGCTAACTATGGCTACACCTTC	CASSFGTANYGYTF
TRBV4-1	TRBJ2-7	TRBD1	many	TGCGCCAGCAGCCGCATTAAACCCCATTTGCCGGGACAGCCCTACGAGCAGTACTTC	CASSRIKPHLPGQPYEQYF
TRBV15	TRBJ2-6	TRBD2	NA	TGTGCCACCACTCTGATAGCGGGGGACTCTGGGGCCAACGTCCTGACTTTC	CATTLIAGDSGANVLTF
TRBV7-8	TRBJ1-6	NA	many	TGTGCCAGCAGCCCAGGAGGAGACAGGAGGAGTTCACCCCTCCACTTT	CASSPGGDRRSSPLHF
TRBV2	TRBJ2-3	NA	NA	TGTGCCAGCAGTGAAGCGGGTTTCTCGGCGGGGGCCAGCACAGATACGCAGTATTTT	CASSEAGFSAGASTDTQYF